Presented here are 26 T cell receptor beta chains from one specimen sequenced in a study of blood T cell repertoires in COVID-19. The assay was immunoSEQ multiplex PCR, and TCRdb's table has in-frame clones only and misses some. Seen here are about 180,000 clones, approximately 83% observed once, and the top ten hold around 6.7%. The source material was peripheral blood. Receptor source: a woman aged 40 to 50 with COVID-19, enrolled during active disease.

The rearrangement joins TRBV24-1 to TRBJ2-1; D is possibly TRBD2 (6 bases). This CDR3 has 16 residues. V was pared by 2 bases and J by 6 bases, with 16 bases between. CDR1 is KGHDR, CDR2 SFDVKD, per germline. The CDR3 DNA reads as TGTGCCACCAGTGATTCGCGCGCTACCGGGAGCAATGAGCAGTTCTTC. This gives the protein CATSDSRATGSNEQFF.

This sequence joins TRBV18 and TRBJ2-7; TRBD1 agrees at 8 bases. The CDR3 runs 14 residues. V shed 2 bases, J shed 3 bases, and the junction held 3 bases outside the gene matches. Germline lookup yields CDR1 KGHSH and CDR2 LQKENI. The chain's CDR3 is CASSPVTGVYEQYF. Written as DNA, the CDR3 is TGTGCCAGCTCACCAGTGACAGGGGTCTACGAGCAGTACTTC.

V usage is TRBV27 and J usage is TRBJ2-7; possible D gene TRBD1, 6 bases. The CDR3 has 14 residues. Germline CDR1 and CDR2: MNHEY and SMNVEV (reference sequence). The V and J ends lost 4 bases and 4 bases respectively, with 14 bases between them. The DNA of the CDR3 is TGTGCCAGCAGTTATCAGACAGGAGGATACGAGCAGTACTTC. Residues: CASSYQTGGYEQYF.

The chain has TRBV18 and TRBJ2-1; a possible D gene is TRBD1 (6 bases). The V end was cut by 6 bases, the J end by 4 bases, with 19 bases between. The germline gives CDR1 KGHSH, CDR2 LQKENI. The CDR3 contains 16 residues. The CDR3 region has the DNA TGTGCCAGCTCGACGGCTGGGGGCGGACCGTACAATGAGCAGTTCTTC. This translates into CASSTAGGGPYNEQFF.

The V and J genes are TRBV6-5 and TRBJ1-5, with 9 bases aligning to TRBD1. The CDR3 has 16 residues. Germline CDR1 MNHEY, CDR2 SVGAGI. V shed 4 bases, J shed 6 bases, and the junction held 10 bases outside the gene matches. The CDR3 nucleotides read TGTGCCAGCAGTTCCCGGGGACAGGGTAAGGGTCAGCCCCAGCATTTT. Protein product: CASSSRGQGKGQPQHF.

This clone was counted between two and nine times. This rearrangement joins TRBV9 to TRBJ2-1, with 7 bases lining up with TRBD2. V was clipped by 0 bases and J by 6 bases; unmatched bases: 6. CDR3 length equals 15 residues. The V gene's germline CDR1 is SGDLS and CDR2 YYNGEE. In DNA form, the CDR3 reads TGTGCCAGCAGCGTAGAACTAGCGAGCAGCAATGAGCAGTTCTTC. Protein product: CASSVELASSNEQFF.

The chain combines TRBV24-1 with TRBJ2-7, with D unclear. The CDR3 has 13 residues. The germline CDR1 and CDR2 sequences are KGHDR and SFDVKD. Trimming cost V 9 bases and J 0 bases, with 11 bases left between them. In DNA form, the CDR3 reads TGTGCCACCGAGTATTTAGTCTCCTACGAGCAGTACTTC. Amino acids: CATEYLVSYEQYF.

The rearrangement uses TRBV10-1 and TRBJ1-2; 11 bases map to TRBD1. Germline assignment: CDR1 WNHNN and CDR2 SYGVQD (reference sequence). The CDR3 extends over 17 amino acids. V lost 4 bases to trimming and J lost 1 base; unmatched junction nucleotides: 8. CDR3 sequence reads: CASSAGTGGRVNYGYTF. The CDR3 DNA reads TGCGCCAGCAGTGCCGGGACAGGGGGAAGAGTTAACTATGGCTACACCTTC.

CDR3 nucleotides: TGCGCCAGCAGCCAAGAAGGGGGCCAGGGGAGCCTTGGGCCCCAGCATTTT. Translation: CASSQEGGQGSLGPQHF. This chain links TRBV4-1 with TRBJ1-5, with 7 bases lining up with TRBD1. The CDR3 spans 17 residues. Germline V gene data show CDR1 as MGHRA and CDR2 as YSYEKL. With 0 bases clipped from V and 9 bases from J, the junction kept 14 bases outside the gene matches.

The chain recombines TRBV11-2 with TRBJ2-5, with 7 bases fitting TRBD2. Trimming removed 8 bases from V and 5 bases from J; junction bases left unmatched: 14. CDR1 and CDR2 (germline): SGHAT, FQNNGV. This CDR3 has 15 residues. The CDR3 DNA reads as TGTGCCAGCGCAGTGGCCGGGGGGTCTCTCGAGACCCAGTACTTC. Translated, it gives CASAVAGGSLETQYF.

The rearrangement joins TRBV12-3 or TRBV12-4 to TRBJ1-1; D remains ambiguous. The V and J ends lost 7 bases and 3 bases respectively, with 9 bases between them. The CDR3 has 12 residues. CDR3 sequence: CASTEAYTEAFF. The DNA for the CDR3 is TGTGCCAGCACGGAGGCCTACACTGAAGCTTTCTTT.

V usage is TRBV27 and J usage is TRBJ1-5; D gene uncertain. The CDR3 contains 15 residues. The germline gives CDR1 MNHEY, CDR2 SMNVEV (reference sequence). V was shortened by 6 bases and J by 7 bases, with 19 bases between the two germline ends. CDR3 amino acids: CASRKAGLLDQPQHF. The CDR3 coding sequence is TGTGCCAGCAGAAAAGCCGGGTTATTAGACCAGCCCCAGCATTTT.

This clone was seen more than once but under ten times. The chain links TRBV5-6 to TRBJ1-1; 8 bases fit TRBD1. J lost 0 bases, V lost 4 bases, and 14 bases had no gene match. CDR3 size: 18 residues. Per the germline V gene, CDR1 is SGHDT and CDR2 is YYEEEE. CDR3 sequence (DNA): TGTGCCAGCAGCCTCAAACAGGGGGGGATGGTTCTGAACACTGAAGCTTTCTTT. The encoded protein is CASSLKQGGMVLNTEAFF.

The chain recombines TRBV10-3 with TRBJ1-1, with D maybe TRBD1 (6 bases). V lost 7 bases, J lost 2 bases, and 11 bases lay in between. Germline CDR1 ENHRY, CDR2 SYGVKD. This CDR3 has 13 amino acids. CDR3 region: CAIKGQYNTEAFF. CDR3 DNA: TGTGCCATCAAAGGACAGTATAACACTGAAGCTTTCTTT.

The V and J genes are TRBV28 and TRBJ1-6, with 9 nucleotides matching TRBD1. CDR1 and CDR2 (germline): MDHEN, SYDVKM. This CDR3 is built from 17 residues. J was trimmed by 4 bases and V by 2 bases; bases with no gene match: 6. The CDR3 region is CASSLIPGQGYNSPLHF. The CDR3 DNA reads TGTGCCAGCAGTTTAATCCCGGGACAGGGTTATAATTCACCCCTCCACTTT.

The table lists this clone with a count of one. The rearrangement links TRBV10-3 to TRBJ2-7, with TRBD2 identical over 10 bases. CDR3 length equals 15 residues. CDR1 and CDR2 from the germline V gene are ENHRY and SYGVKD. V dropped 7 bases and J dropped 3; count of bases not matched to a gene: 9. CDR3 coding DNA: TGTGCCATCACCCGGACTAGCGGAGGCTACTACGAGCAGTACTTC. Its protein is CAITRTSGGYYEQYF.

J is TRBJ1-5 and V is TRBV10-2; 9 bases agree with TRBD1. Germline assignment: CDR1 WSHSY and CDR2 SAAADI. Trimming cost V 8 bases and J 2 bases; bases outside gene matches: 10. This CDR3 has 16 residues. Here the CDR3 DNA reads TGCGCCAGCTCAGGGGGATGGGACAGGGGCAATCAGCCCCAGCATTTT. Translating it yields CASSGGWDRGNQPQHF.

This clone has more than one count but fewer than ten. The chain is built from TRBV5-4 and TRBJ2-7; 9 bases fit TRBD2. The V gene end was trimmed by 5 bases and the J gene end by 5 bases; junction bases not matched to a gene: 11. Per the germline V gene, CDR1 is SGHNT and CDR2 is YYREEE (reference sequence). There are 15 residues in the CDR3. CDR3 sequence reads: CASSPKLAGDHEQYF. The CDR3 DNA is TGTGCCAGCAGTCCCAAGTTAGCGGGAGACCACGAGCAGTACTTC.

This chain uses TRBV3-1 (or the pseudogene TRBV3-2) with TRBJ1-6; TRBD1 matches 10 bases. The CDR3 spans 16 residues. Germline CDR1 is LGHDT and CDR2 is YNNKEL (reference sequence). Trimming at V came to 5 bases and at J to 7 bases, leaving 8 bases not matched to a gene. The CDR3 coding sequence is TGTGCCAGCAGCACATATAAGGACAGGGGGAATTCACCCCTCCACTTT. Translated, it gives CASSTYKDRGNSPLHF.

J is TRBJ2-7 and V is TRBV7-8, with D maybe TRBD2 (6 bases). Germline V gives CDR1 SGHVS, CDR2 FQNEAQ. Trimming removed 11 bases from V and 2 bases from J, with 19 bases in between. CDR3 size: 14 residues. For the CDR3, the DNA is TGTGCCTCCAGGCGGCGGGGTAAGGCCTACGAGCAGTACTTC. Its translation: CASRRRGKAYEQYF.

V usage is TRBV19 and J usage is TRBJ1-4; a weak D match, TRBD1 (5 bases). The CDR3 length is 13 residues. The germline CDR1 and CDR2 sequences are LNHDA and SQIVND (reference sequence). This chain's CDR3 is CPQTLLGVEKLFF. In DNA, the CDR3 is TGTCCCCAGACCCTTTTAGGGGTAGAAAAACTGTTTTTT.

The CDR3 is CASSLGSGRAGETQYF. In DNA, the CDR3 is TGTGCCAGCAGCTTGGGTAGCGGGAGGGCTGGGGAGACCCAGTACTTC. This chain links TRBV5-6 with TRBJ2-5, with TRBD2 matching over 11 bases. The germline gives CDR1 SGHDT, CDR2 YYEEEE. V shed 0 bases, J shed 5 bases, and the junction held 6 bases outside the gene matches. CDR3 length: 16 residues.

The chain links TRBV6-5 to TRBJ1-1; no firm D call. CDR1 is MNHEY, CDR2 SVGAGI, per germline. The ends were cut back, 2 bases at V and 6 bases at J, with 13 bases in the middle. The CDR3 has 14 residues. Written as DNA, the CDR3 is TGTGCCAGCAGTTACGACTTAGGAAACCCTGAAGCTTTCTTT. This encodes CASSYDLGNPEAFF.

This chain joins TRBV18 and TRBJ1-5, with 8 bases lining up with TRBD1. This CDR3 has 14 residues. From germline, CDR1 is KGHSH and CDR2 LQKENI. With V trimmed by 5 bases and J by 1 base, 1 base remained unmatched. CDR3 sequence (DNA): TGTGCCAGCTCAGGACAGGGAAGCAATCAGCCCCAGCATTTT. It codes for CASSGQGSNQPQHF.

The rearrangement links TRBV12-5 to TRBJ1-2; a weak D match, TRBD1 (5 bases). This CDR3 region has 12 residues. Trimming took 6 bases from V and 5 from J, leaving 10 bases between them. Germline V gene lookup returns CDR1 LGHNT and CDR2 FRNRAP. Written as DNA, the CDR3 is TGTGCTAGTGGCCTATCAGGGTATGGCTACACCTTC. This sequence encodes CASGLSGYGYTF.

The CDR3 nucleotides read TGTGCCAGCAGCGTCGGGCAGGGCCTCAACTATGGCTACACCTTC. Its protein product is CASSVGQGLNYGYTF. The V and J genes are TRBV9 and TRBJ1-2, with D perhaps TRBD1 (5 bases). Germline CDR1 SGDLS, CDR2 YYNGEE. Trimming left V 2 bases short and J 2 bases short, with 13 bases between. There are 15 residues in the CDR3.